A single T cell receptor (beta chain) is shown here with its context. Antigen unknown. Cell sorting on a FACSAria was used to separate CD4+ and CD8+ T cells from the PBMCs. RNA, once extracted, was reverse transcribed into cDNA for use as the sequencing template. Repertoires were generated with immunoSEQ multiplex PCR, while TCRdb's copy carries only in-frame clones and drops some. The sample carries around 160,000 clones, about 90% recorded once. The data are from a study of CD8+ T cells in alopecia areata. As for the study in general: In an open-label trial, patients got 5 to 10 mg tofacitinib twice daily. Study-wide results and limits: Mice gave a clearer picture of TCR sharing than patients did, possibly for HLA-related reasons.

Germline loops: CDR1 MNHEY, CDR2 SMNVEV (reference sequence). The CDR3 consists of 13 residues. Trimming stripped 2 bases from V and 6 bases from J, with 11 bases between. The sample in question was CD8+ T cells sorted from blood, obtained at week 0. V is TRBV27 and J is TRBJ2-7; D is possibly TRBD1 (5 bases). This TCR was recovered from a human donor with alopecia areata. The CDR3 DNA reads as TGTGCCAGCAGTTTAAGTGGCAGGGCCGAGCAGTACTTC. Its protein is CASSLSGRAEQYF.